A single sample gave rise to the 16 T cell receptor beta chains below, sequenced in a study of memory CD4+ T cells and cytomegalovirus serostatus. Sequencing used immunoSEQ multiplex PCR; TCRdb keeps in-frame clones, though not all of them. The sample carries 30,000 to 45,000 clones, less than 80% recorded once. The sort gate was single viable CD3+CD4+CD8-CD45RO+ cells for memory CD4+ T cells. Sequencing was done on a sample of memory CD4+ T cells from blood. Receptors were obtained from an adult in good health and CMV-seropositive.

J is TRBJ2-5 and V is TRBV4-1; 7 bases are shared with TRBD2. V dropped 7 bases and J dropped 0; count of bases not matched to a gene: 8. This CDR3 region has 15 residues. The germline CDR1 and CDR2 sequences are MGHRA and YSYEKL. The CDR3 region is CASTLSSGDQETQYF. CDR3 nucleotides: TGCGCCAGCACTCTGTCTAGCGGAGACCAAGAGACCCAGTACTTC.

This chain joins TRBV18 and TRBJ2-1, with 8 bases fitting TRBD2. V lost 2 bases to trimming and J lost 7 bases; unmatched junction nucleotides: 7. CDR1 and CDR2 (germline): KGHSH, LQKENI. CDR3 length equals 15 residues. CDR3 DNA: TGTGCCAGCTCACCATCCCTAGCGGGTTTAAATGAGCAGTTCTTC. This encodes CASSPSLAGLNEQFF.

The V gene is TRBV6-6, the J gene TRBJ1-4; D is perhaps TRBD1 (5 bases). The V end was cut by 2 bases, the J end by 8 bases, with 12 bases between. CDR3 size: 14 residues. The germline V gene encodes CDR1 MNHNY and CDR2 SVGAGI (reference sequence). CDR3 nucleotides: TGTGCCAGCAGTTACGGAGGGAGGGGCGAAAAACTGTTTTTT. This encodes CASSYGGRGEKLFF.

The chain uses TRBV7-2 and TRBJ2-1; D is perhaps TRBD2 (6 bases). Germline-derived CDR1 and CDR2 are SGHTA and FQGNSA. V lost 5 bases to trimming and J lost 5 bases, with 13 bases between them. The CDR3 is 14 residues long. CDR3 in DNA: TGTGCCAGCAGCCTATACGGGACTCACAATGAGCAGTTCTTC. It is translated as CASSLYGTHNEQFF.

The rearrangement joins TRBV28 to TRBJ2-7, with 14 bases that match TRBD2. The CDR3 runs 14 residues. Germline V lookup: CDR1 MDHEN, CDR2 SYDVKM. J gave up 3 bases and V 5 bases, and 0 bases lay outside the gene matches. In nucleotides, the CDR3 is TGTGCCAGCAGTGGGACTAGCGGGAGCTACGAGCAGTACTTC. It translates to CASSGTSGSYEQYF.

For the CDR3, the DNA is TGTGCCACCAGCAGAGATTCCCTTCTCTCTCCGAACACTGAAGCTTTCTTT. Translating gives CATSRDSLLSPNTEAFF. The chain links TRBV15 to TRBJ1-1; D call uncertain. CDR3 size: 17 residues. CDR1 and CDR2 from the germline V gene are LNHNV and YYDKDF (reference sequence). V was trimmed by 0 bases and J by 1 base, leaving 15 bases between them. Complete variable domain (other parts from reference TRBV15 and TRBJ1-1): DAMVIQNPRYQVTQFGKPVTLSCSQTLNHNVMYWYQQKSSQAPKLLFHYYDKDFNNEADTPDNFQSRRPNTSFCFLDIRSPGLGDTAMYLCATSRDSLLSPNTEAFFGQGTRLTVV.

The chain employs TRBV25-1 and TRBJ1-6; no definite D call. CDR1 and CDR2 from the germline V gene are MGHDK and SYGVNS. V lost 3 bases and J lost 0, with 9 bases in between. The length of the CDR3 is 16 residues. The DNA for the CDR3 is TGTGCCAGCAGTGACTTTGCGAGCTCCTATAATTCACCCCTCCACTTT. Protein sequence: CASSDFASSYNSPLHF.

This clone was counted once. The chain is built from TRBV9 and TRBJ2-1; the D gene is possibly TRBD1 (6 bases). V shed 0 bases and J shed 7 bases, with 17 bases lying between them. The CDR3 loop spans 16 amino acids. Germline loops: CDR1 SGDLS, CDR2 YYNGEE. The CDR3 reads CASSVAVGTQGNEQFF. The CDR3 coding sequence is TGTGCCAGCAGCGTAGCTGTGGGAACCCAGGGGAATGAGCAGTTCTTC.

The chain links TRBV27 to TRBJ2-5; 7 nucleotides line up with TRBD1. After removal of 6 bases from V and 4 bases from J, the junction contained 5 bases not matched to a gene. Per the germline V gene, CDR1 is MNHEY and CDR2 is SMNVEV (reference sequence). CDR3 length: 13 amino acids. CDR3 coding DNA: TGTGCCAGCAGGACAGGGTCTCCAGAGACCCAGTACTTC. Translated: CASRTGSPETQYF.

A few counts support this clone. The CDR3 spells CASSLLNTGELFF. CDR3 sequence (DNA): TGTGCCAGCAGTTTGTTAAACACCGGGGAGCTGTTTTTT. The gene calls are TRBV27 and TRBJ2-2; D is undetermined. Germline V CDR1 and CDR2: MNHEY, SMNVEV (reference sequence). This CDR3 is built from 13 residues. V gave up 3 bases and J gave up 2 bases, with 4 bases separating them.

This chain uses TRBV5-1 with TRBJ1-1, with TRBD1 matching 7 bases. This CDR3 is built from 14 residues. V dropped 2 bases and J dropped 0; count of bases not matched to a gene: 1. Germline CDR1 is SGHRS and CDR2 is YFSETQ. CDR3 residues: CASSLGQVNTEAFF. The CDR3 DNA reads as TGCGCCAGCAGCTTAGGACAGGTGAACACTGAAGCTTTCTTT.

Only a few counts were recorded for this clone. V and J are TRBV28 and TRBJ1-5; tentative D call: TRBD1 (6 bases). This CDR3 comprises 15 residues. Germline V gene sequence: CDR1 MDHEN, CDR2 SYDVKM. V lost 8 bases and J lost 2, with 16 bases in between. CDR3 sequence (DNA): TGTGCCAGCGCCGTACAGGGCTTGGGCAATCAGCCCCAGCATTTT. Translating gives CASAVQGLGNQPQHF. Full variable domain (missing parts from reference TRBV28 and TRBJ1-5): DVKVTQSSRYLVKRTGEKVFLECVQDMDHENMFWYRQDPGLGLRLIYFSYDVKMKEKGDIPEGYSVSREKKERFSLILESASTNQTSMYLCASAVQGLGNQPQHFGDGTRLSIL.

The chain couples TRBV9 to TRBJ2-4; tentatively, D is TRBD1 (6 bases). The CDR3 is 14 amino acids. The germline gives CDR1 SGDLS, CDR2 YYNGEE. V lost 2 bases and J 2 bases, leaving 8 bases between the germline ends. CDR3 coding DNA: TGTGCCAGCAGCGTCGGACAGACCAAAAACATTCAGTACTTC. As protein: CASSVGQTKNIQYF.

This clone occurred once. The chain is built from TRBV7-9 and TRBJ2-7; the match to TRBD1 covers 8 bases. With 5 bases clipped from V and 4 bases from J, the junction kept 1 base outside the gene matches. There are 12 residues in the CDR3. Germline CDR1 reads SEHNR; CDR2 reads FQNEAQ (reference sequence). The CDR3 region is CASSRDRYEQYF. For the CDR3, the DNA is TGTGCCAGCAGCCGGGACAGGTACGAGCAGTACTTC.

For the CDR3, the DNA is TGCAGCGTTGAGGGACAGGGCAACGAGCAGTACTTC. It translates to CSVEGQGNEQYF. The chain carries TRBV29-1 and TRBJ2-5, with 9 bases fitting TRBD1. The end of the DNA aligns better with TRBJ2-7, so the J call may be wrong. There are 12 residues in the CDR3. Germline V gives CDR1 SQVTM, CDR2 ANQGSEA.

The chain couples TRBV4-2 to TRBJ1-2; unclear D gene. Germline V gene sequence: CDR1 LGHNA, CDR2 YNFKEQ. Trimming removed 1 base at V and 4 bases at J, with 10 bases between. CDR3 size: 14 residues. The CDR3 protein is CASSQASGVYGYTF. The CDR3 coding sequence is TGTGCCAGCAGCCAAGCCTCGGGTGTCTATGGCTACACCTTC.